The next 21 T cell receptor beta chains were all read from a single sample in a study of siplizumab effects on memory and regulatory T cells. Produced via immunoSEQ multiplex PCR; TCRdb's table is partial and in-frame only. The data hold some 110,000 clones, with about 94% observed a single time. Sequencing was performed on Tregs sorted from blood. These receptors all come from a human donor in good health.

This rearrangement joins TRBV6-1 to TRBJ1-2, with a possible D match to TRBD1 (5 bases). Trimming took off 10 bases at V and 4 bases at J, with 13 bases between the two ends. CDR3 length: 12 amino acids. Germline values: CDR1 MNHNS, CDR2 SASEGT. The CDR3 sequence is CATKQEFYGYTF. The CDR3, as DNA: TGTGCCACCAAACAGGAGTTCTATGGCTACACCTTC.

V and J are TRBV11-3 and TRBJ2-1; D may be TRBD1 or TRBD2 (5 bases each). Trimming left V 7 bases short and J 0 bases short, with 19 bases between. The CDR3 sequence is 17 residues long. Germline assignment: CDR1 SGHNT and CDR2 YENEEA. In nucleotides, the CDR3 is TGTGCCAGCAACGAGGGGTTCAGGTCGAGCTCCTACAATGAGCAGTTCTTC. Protein product: CASNEGFRSSSYNEQFF.

The rearrangement uses TRBV15 and TRBJ1-4; D might be TRBD1 (5 bases). There are 13 residues in the CDR3. With 0 bases removed from V and 6 bases from J, the gap between germline ends came to 5 bases. The V gene's germline CDR1 is LNHNV and CDR2 YYDKDF (reference sequence). DNA of the CDR3: TGTGCCACCAGCAGAGACAGGGATGAAAAACTGTTTTTT. This gives the protein CATSRDRDEKLFF.

There are a few counts of this clone. This chain uses TRBV15 with TRBJ1-5; D possibly corresponds to TRBD1 (6 bases). With 5 bases removed from V and 6 bases from J, the gap between germline ends came to 14 bases. Germline V gives CDR1 LNHNV, CDR2 YYDKDF (reference sequence). The CDR3 has 14 amino acids. CDR3 loop: CATSRGGAAQPQHF. In DNA form, the CDR3 reads TGTGCCACCAGCCGCGGGGGGGCGGCTCAGCCCCAGCATTTT.

V and J are TRBV6-5 and TRBJ1-3; D call uncertain. CDR3 size: 15 residues. V lost 6 bases and J 1 base, leaving 13 bases between the germline ends. The germline V gene encodes CDR1 MNHEY and CDR2 SVGAGI. The CDR3 DNA follows: TGTGCCAGCAGCCGCTTTGGACTATCTGGAAACACCATATATTTT. Protein: CASSRFGLSGNTIYF.

This clone showed up just once. The chain has TRBV28 and TRBJ1-2, with 10 nucleotides matching TRBD1. Germline V gene lookup returns CDR1 MDHEN and CDR2 SYDVKM. The CDR3 has 15 residues. V shed 3 bases and J 7 bases; nucleotides not matched to a gene: 8. CDR3 sequence (DNA): TGTGCCAGCAGTTTGATTCTACGGACAGGGGGTGGCTACACCTTC. It is translated as CASSLILRTGGGYTF.

This chain links TRBV5-1 with TRBJ1-5; maybe TRBD1 (6 bases). Per germline, CDR1 SGHRS and CDR2 YFSETQ. Trimming removed 3 bases from V and 4 bases from J, with 14 bases in between. This CDR3 is built from 15 residues. Written as DNA, the CDR3 is TGCGCCAGCAGCTCTAACGGGGGCTGGAATCAGCCCCAGCATTTT. Protein: CASSSNGGWNQPQHF.

The chain recombines TRBV27 with TRBJ1-2; no reliable D call. There are 14 residues in the CDR3. Germline values: CDR1 MNHEY, CDR2 SMNVEV (reference sequence). The V end lost 8 bases, the J end lost 0 bases, and 13 bases lay between the germline ends. The CDR3 protein is CASSPAGSNYGYTF. CDR3 nucleotide sequence: TGTGCCAGCTCCCCCGCGGGGTCTAACTATGGCTACACCTTC.

The rearrangement joins TRBV11-2 to TRBJ1-5; 8 bases line up with TRBD1. V lost 5 bases to trimming and J lost 6 bases; unmatched junction nucleotides: 3. Germline CDR1 and CDR2: SGHAT and FQNNGV. The length of the CDR3 is 13 residues. The CDR3 DNA reads as TGTGCCAGCAGCCGGCAGGGGGCTCAGCCCCAGCATTTT. Its protein product is CASSRQGAQPQHF. Complete variable domain (other parts from reference TRBV11-2 and TRBJ1-5): EAGVAQSPRYKIIEKRQSVAFWCNPISGHATLYWYQQILGQGPKLLIQFQNNGVVDDSQLPKDRFSAERLKGVDSTLKIQPAKLEDSAVYLCASSRQGAQPQHFGDGTRLSIL.

CDR3 loop: CASRAPGRNTGELFF. CDR3 in DNA: TGTGCCAGCAGAGCCCCGGGACGGAACACCGGGGAGCTGTTTTTT. This chain links TRBV2 with TRBJ2-2; D may match TRBD1 or TRBD2 (5 bases each). This CDR3 is 15 amino acids long. V dropped 6 bases and J dropped 1 base, with 12 bases sitting between them. Germline V gene sequence: CDR1 SNHLY, CDR2 FYNNEI.

This chain connects TRBV7-6 to TRBJ2-5; D is unclear. Trimming stripped 5 bases from V and 6 bases from J, with 13 bases between. The germline gives CDR1 SGHVS, CDR2 FNYEAQ. This CDR3 has 13 amino acids. This CDR3 reads CASSQSGLKTQYF. CDR3 coding DNA: TGTGCCAGCAGCCAATCAGGCTTAAAGACCCAGTACTTC. The full variable domain, with the rest looked up from reference TRBV7-6 and TRBJ2-5, is GAGVSQSPRYKVTKRGQDVALRCDPISGHVSLYWYRQALGQGPEFLTYFNYEAQQDKSGLPNDRFSAERPEGSISTLTIQRTEQRDSAMYRCASSQSGLKTQYFGPGTRLLVL.

This clone was found once. This chain joins TRBV5-4 and TRBJ2-2; 9 bases fit TRBD2. CDR1 and CDR2 from the germline V gene are SGHNT and YYREEE (reference sequence). With 6 bases clipped from V and 2 bases from J, the junction kept 5 bases outside the gene matches. The CDR3 contains 15 residues. The DNA for the CDR3 is TGTGCCAGCACCACGCGGGGGGGCAACACCGGGGAGCTGTTTTTT. Protein: CASTTRGGNTGELFF.

The chain has TRBV6-5 and TRBJ2-5, with D hard to call. This CDR3 has 14 amino acids. From germline, CDR1 is MNHEY and CDR2 SVGAGI. Trimming pared 6 bases from V and 2 bases from J, leaving 13 bases between. The CDR3, as DNA: TGTGCCAGCAGAAGCCCGGCAGATCAAGAGACCCAGTACTTC. Amino acid sequence: CASRSPADQETQYF.

The rearrangement links TRBV12-5 to TRBJ2-5, with a weak D call TRBD2 (5 bases). The CDR3 runs to 11 residues. Germline V gene data show CDR1 as LGHNT and CDR2 as FRNRAP. The V gene lost 4 bases and the J gene lost 5 bases, with 5 bases spanning the gap. The CDR3 region is CASGWRETQYF. CDR3 nucleotide sequence: TGTGCTAGTGGTTGGAGGGAGACCCAGTACTTC. Filled out from reference TRBV12-5 and TRBJ2-5, the complete variable domain reads DARVTQTPRHKVTEMGQEVTMRCQPILGHNTVFWYRQTMMQGLELLAYFRNRAPLDDSGMPKDRFSAEMPDATLATLKIQPSEPRDSAVYFCASGWRETQYFGPGTRLLVL.

V gene TRBV30 combines with J gene TRBJ2-1; TRBD2 matches 8 bases. The V gene end was trimmed by 3 bases and the J gene end by 5 bases; junction bases not matched to a gene: 9. CDR3 length: 15 amino acids. Per germline, CDR1 GTSNPN and CDR2 SVGIG (reference sequence). The chain's CDR3 is CAWSSLAGGHNEQFF. The CDR3 DNA follows: TGTGCCTGGAGCTCCCTTGCGGGGGGCCACAATGAGCAGTTCTTC.

The chain recombines TRBV7-2 with TRBJ2-1; TRBD2 aligns across 11 bases. The CDR3 has 15 amino acids. After removal of 0 bases from V and 15 bases from J, the junction contained 10 bases not matched to a gene. CDR1 and CDR2 (germline): SGHTA, FQGNSA. In DNA form, the CDR3 reads TGTGCCAGCAGCTTAGCCCCCAGTACTAGCGGGAGACCGTTCTTC. Translating it yields CASSLAPSTSGRPFF.

The chain has TRBV19 and TRBJ2-2; D gene ambiguous. This CDR3 is 16 amino acids long. Trimming shortened V by 4 bases and J by 4 bases, and 16 bases separated the two germline ends. The V gene's germline CDR1 is LNHDA and CDR2 SQIVND (reference sequence). The CDR3 loop is CASSTKVRWLTGELFF. The CDR3 nucleotides are TGTGCCAGTAGTACTAAGGTCAGATGGCTCACCGGGGAGCTGTTTTTT.

The chain is built from TRBV2 and TRBJ1-2; maybe TRBD1 (5 bases). V dropped 8 bases and J dropped 7 bases, with 14 bases sitting between them. Germline CDR1 SNHLY, CDR2 FYNNEI. This CDR3 has 12 residues. The DNA for the CDR3 is TGTGCCAGCGGGACCCACCCAGGTGGCTACACCTTC. Its translation is CASGTHPGGYTF.

The genes are TRBV9 and TRBJ1-1, with no clear D. Germline V lookup: CDR1 SGDLS, CDR2 YYNGEE. V lost 4 bases to trimming and J lost 4 bases, with 14 bases between them. The length of the CDR3 is 14 residues. Here the CDR3 reads CASSHSPGGTEAFF. The DNA for the CDR3 is TGTGCCAGCAGCCACTCGCCTGGAGGCACTGAAGCTTTCTTT.

The V gene is TRBV6-5, the J gene TRBJ1-2; 8 positions agree with TRBD1. CDR1 MNHEY and CDR2 SVGAGI come from the germline V gene. There are 14 residues in the CDR3. The ends lost 6 bases at V and 4 bases at J; junction bases unmatched: 7. CDR3 amino acids: CASSQGDRGYGYTF. The DNA of the CDR3 is TGTGCCAGCAGCCAGGGAGACAGGGGCTATGGCTACACCTTC.

In this sample, this clone turned up a few times. V gene TRBV5-4 combines with J gene TRBJ2-1; perhaps TRBD1 as D (5 bases). There are 15 residues in the CDR3. V shed 2 bases and J shed 0 bases, with 9 bases lying between them. Germline V gene data show CDR1 as SGHNT and CDR2 as YYREEE (reference sequence). Here the CDR3 DNA reads TGTGCCAGCAGCTTCGAACAGGACTCCTACAATGAGCAGTTCTTC. It encodes CASSFEQDSYNEQFF.